This is a list of T cell receptor beta chains from one sample in a study of CD8 T cells in ankylosing spondylitis. TCRdb reprocessed the 5' RACE reads with MiXCR, giving one entry per CDR3 protein. This sample has just under 350,000 distinct CDR3 sequences, with 14% to 15% found just once. The sequencing input was blood, either unsorted or a sorted T cell fraction (not recorded which). These receptors all come from a male donor with ankylosing spondylitis or in good health (not recorded which). The CDR3 runs from the conserved cysteine through the conserved F or W. Each record gives: D gene, V gene, J gene, clone size, CDR3 DNA, CDR3 protein. A D gene is named only where the DNA matches it firmly. Where a row states a size, it is once, few, many or the class of an expanded clone; other rows omit it.

D gene: NA; V gene: TRBV20-1; J gene: TRBJ2-7; clone size: NA; CDR3 DNA: TGCAGTGCTAGACCGGGAGTACCCTACGAGCAGTACTTC; CDR3 protein: CSARPGVPYEQYF
D gene: TRBD2; V gene: TRBV11-2; J gene: TRBJ2-1; clone size: NA; CDR3 DNA: TGTGCCAGCAGCCGATACGGGACTAGCGGTCACAATGAGCAGTTCTTC; CDR3 protein: CASSRYGTSGHNEQFF
D gene: NA; V gene: TRBV12-3/TRBV12-4; J gene: TRBJ2-7; clone size: NA; CDR3 DNA: TGTGCCAGCAGCTCGACTCCGGGACGGGACTACGAGCAGTACTTC; CDR3 protein: CASSSTPGRDYEQYF
D gene: NA; V gene: TRBV20-1; J gene: TRBJ2-1; clone size: few; CDR3 DNA: TGCAGTGGGGACGGGAGTAACGATGAGCAGTTCTTC; CDR3 protein: CSGDGSNDEQFF
D gene: NA; V gene: TRBV7-9; J gene: TRBJ2-5; clone size: few; CDR3 DNA: TGTGCCAGCAGGCGGGACTTAGAAGAGACCCAGTACTTC; CDR3 protein: CASRRDLEETQYF
D gene: NA; V gene: TRBV5-6; J gene: TRBJ2-7; clone size: few; CDR3 DNA: TGTGCCAGCAGCTTAAGCCTCGGGGGTCCCCCCTACGAGCAGTACTTC; CDR3 protein: CASSLSLGGPPYEQYF
D gene: TRBD1; V gene: TRBV10-3; J gene: TRBJ2-6; clone size: few; CDR3 DNA: TGTGCCAACGGACAGGGGTCTAGATCTGGGGCCAACGTCCTGACTTTC; CDR3 protein: CANGQGSRSGANVLTF
D gene: TRBD1; V gene: TRBV12-3/TRBV12-4; J gene: TRBJ2-7; clone size: few; CDR3 DNA: TGTGCCAGCAGCCCCCAGACAGGGGCGATCTACGAGCAGTACTTC; CDR3 protein: CASSPQTGAIYEQYF
D gene: NA; V gene: TRBV14; J gene: TRBJ2-7; clone size: few; CDR3 DNA: TGTGCCAGCAGCCAGACCCCGCGACTGGAGCAGTACTTC; CDR3 protein: CASSQTPRLEQYF
D gene: NA; V gene: TRBV7-9; J gene: TRBJ2-7; clone size: few; CDR3 DNA: TGTGCCAGCAGTCCCTGGACAGTCGGCAGCGAGCAGTACTTC; CDR3 protein: CASSPWTVGSEQYF
D gene: TRBD1; V gene: TRBV28; J gene: TRBJ1-2; clone size: many; CDR3 DNA: TGTGCCAGCAGTTTTCCGGACAGGAGTAACTATGGCTACACCTTC; CDR3 protein: CASSFPDRSNYGYTF
D gene: NA; V gene: TRBV27; J gene: TRBJ2-7; clone size: NA; CDR3 DNA: TGTGCCAGCAGTTTATCGGACGGCCCCTACGAGCAGTACTTC; CDR3 protein: CASSLSDGPYEQYF
D gene: TRBD2; V gene: TRBV3-1; J gene: TRBJ2-1; clone size: NA; CDR3 DNA: TGTGCCAGCAGCCAAGGTAGCGGGGGTTACAATGAGCAGTTCTTC; CDR3 protein: CASSQGSGGYNEQFF
D gene: NA; V gene: TRBV11-2; J gene: TRBJ2-6; clone size: few; CDR3 DNA: TGTGCCAGCAGCTTAGGACGACAGTCCTATTCTGGGGCCAACGTCCTGACTTTC; CDR3 protein: CASSLGRQSYSGANVLTF
D gene: NA; V gene: TRBV20-1; J gene: TRBJ2-7; clone size: few; CDR3 DNA: TGCAGTGCGGCTATGGGGGGTAGGACCTACGAGCAGTACTTC; CDR3 protein: CSAAMGGRTYEQYF
D gene: NA; V gene: TRBV5-6; J gene: TRBJ2-3; clone size: few; CDR3 DNA: TGTGCCAGCAGCCTACTATCGGCGACAGATACGCAGTATTTT; CDR3 protein: CASSLLSATDTQYF
D gene: TRBD1; V gene: TRBV20-1; J gene: TRBJ2-2; clone size: NA; CDR3 DNA: TGCAGTGCTAGAGGAGACAGGGGCACCGGGGAGCTGTTTTTT; CDR3 protein: CSARGDRGTGELFF
D gene: NA; V gene: TRBV3-1; J gene: TRBJ2-1; clone size: NA; CDR3 DNA: TGTGCCAGCTCCAACCCTTCCCTTCAGAGCAATGAGCAGTTCTTC; CDR3 protein: CASSNPSLQSNEQFF
D gene: TRBD2; V gene: TRBV18; J gene: TRBJ2-5; clone size: few; CDR3 DNA: TGTGCCAGCTCACCACCGGGAGGGCGGCAAGAGACCCAGTACTTC; CDR3 protein: CASSPPGGRQETQYF
D gene: NA; V gene: TRBV20-1; J gene: TRBJ2-1; clone size: NA; CDR3 DNA: TGCAGTGCTAGAGACCACTTGGGAGATGAGCAGTTCTTC; CDR3 protein: CSARDHLGDEQFF
D gene: TRBD1; V gene: TRBV29-1; J gene: TRBJ2-7; clone size: NA; CDR3 DNA: TGCAGCGTTGCGGGACAGGGGGTTAACGAGCAGTACTTC; CDR3 protein: CSVAGQGVNEQYF
D gene: NA; V gene: TRBV5-1; J gene: TRBJ1-1; clone size: few; CDR3 DNA: TGCGCCAGCAGCTTGGTTGGGGTTATAACTGAAGCTTTCTTT; CDR3 protein: CASSLVGVITEAFF
D gene: TRBD1; V gene: TRBV4-1; J gene: TRBJ1-6; clone size: many; CDR3 DNA: TGCGCCAGCAGCCAAGGGACAGGGTGGAACTCACCCCTCCACTTT; CDR3 protein: CASSQGTGWNSPLHF
D gene: NA; V gene: TRBV6-2/TRBV6-3; J gene: TRBJ2-7; clone size: NA; CDR3 DNA: TGTGCCAGCAGTTACATGGGGGCTCGCAAATCCGAGCAGTACTTC; CDR3 protein: CASSYMGARKSEQYF
D gene: NA; V gene: TRBV10-3; J gene: TRBJ2-4; clone size: many; CDR3 DNA: TGTGCCATCAGCGATATGGAGGCAGGCAAAAACATTCAGTACTTC; CDR3 protein: CAISDMEAGKNIQYF
D gene: NA; V gene: TRBV5-1; J gene: TRBJ1-6; clone size: few; CDR3 DNA: TGCGCCAGCAGCAAGGGGACGGGGGGGGATGTGTCACCCCTCCACTTT; CDR3 protein: CASSKGTGGDVSPLHF
D gene: TRBD2; V gene: TRBV5-5; J gene: TRBJ2-3; clone size: NA; CDR3 DNA: TGTGCCAGCAGCTTGGCCCGGTTAGCGGGGCTCACAGATACGCAGTATTTT; CDR3 protein: CASSLARLAGLTDTQYF
D gene: TRBD1; V gene: TRBV5-1; J gene: TRBJ2-5; clone size: few; CDR3 DNA: TGCGCCAGCAGCTTGGCGGCAGGGGGCAGAGAGACCCAGTACTTC; CDR3 protein: CASSLAAGGRETQYF
D gene: NA; V gene: TRBV27; J gene: TRBJ2-6; clone size: few; CDR3 DNA: TGTGCCAGCACCCTTCCAGGGGCTGGGGCCAACGTCCTGACTTTC; CDR3 protein: CASTLPGAGANVLTF